The source of this TCR beta chain is a study of T cells in Graves' hyperthyroidism and ophthalmopathy. This clonotype appeared a few times. Germline V CDR1 and CDR2: SGHDN, FVKESK. This CDR3 comprises 15 residues. The V end lost 0 bases, the J end lost 6 bases, and 11 bases lay between the germline ends. There were TCR beta CDR3 regions amplified from RNA transcripts. An initial round of RT-PCR targeting the TCR CDR3 relied on the HTBI primer set. TCRdb recomputed calls from the multiplex PCR reads with MiXCR, one row per CDR3 protein. The sample yields roughly 840,000 distinct CDR3 sequences, roughly 40% seen once.

Material: blood. The clonotype originates from a man aged 18 to 29 with Graves' hyperthyroidism. The chain is built from TRBV14 and TRBJ2-2; no definite D call. The CDR3 sequence: CASSQDNSIPGELFF. CDR3 DNA sequence: TGTGCCAGCAGCCAAGATAACTCTATTCCCGGGGAGCTGTTTTTT.